These 12 T cell receptor beta chains were all obtained from the same sample, sequenced in a study of PD-1 blockade in classical Hodgkin lymphoma. Profiled with immunoSEQ multiplex PCR; TCRdb holds only in-frame clones, not every one. Here the sample spans some 15,000 clones, roughly three quarters being singletons. Time point: cycle 4 day 1 (C4D1), after less than 7 weeks of nivolumab. Each and every patient relapsed after autologous stem cell transplantation, and patients got differing brentuximab vedotin exposure. With magnetic negative selection, CD4+ T cells were purified from PBMCs that had been thawed. The sequencing here drew on CD4+ T cells from blood, taken before the fourth cycle of nivolumab. The receptor source for this set is a human donor with classical Hodgkin lymphoma.

The rearrangement links TRBV7-9 to TRBJ2-1; TRBD2 matches at 12 bases. The CDR3 covers 14 residues. The V gene's germline CDR1 is SEHNR and CDR2 FQNEAQ (reference sequence). V lost 0 bases to trimming and J lost 12 bases; unmatched junction nucleotides: 3. The CDR3 loop reads CASSLALAGGPQFF. CDR3 in DNA: TGTGCCAGCAGCTTAGCGCTAGCGGGAGGGCCGCAGTTCTTC. Combining the CDR3 with reference TRBV7-9 and TRBJ2-1 gives the whole variable domain DTGVSQNPRHKITKRGQNVTFRCDPISEHNRLYWYRQTLGQGPEFLTYFQNEAQLEKSRLLSDRFSAERPKGSFSTLEIQRTEQGDSAMYLCASSLALAGGPQFFGPGTRLTVL.

This clone was recorded once. The rearrangement uses TRBV5-1 and TRBJ2-1; 7 bases line up with TRBD2. Germline trimming cut 3 bases from V and 3 bases from J; bases unmatched to any gene: 9. Germline V gene lookup returns CDR1 SGHRS and CDR2 YFSETQ. CDR3 length: 16 amino acids. CDR3 protein: CASSSGTSAFYNEQFF. In nucleotides, the CDR3 is TGCGCCAGCAGCTCGGGTACTAGCGCTTTCTACAATGAGCAGTTCTTC. The full variable domain, in which reference TRBV5-1 and TRBJ2-1 provide the parts outside the CDR3, is KAGVTQTPRYLIKTRGQQVTLSCSPISGHRSVSWYQQTPGQGLQFLFEYFSETQRNKGNFPGRFSGRQFSNSRSEMNVSTLELGDSALYLCASSSGTSAFYNEQFFGPGTRLTVL.

V and J are TRBV2 and TRBJ2-2; 7 bases are shared with TRBD1. Trimming at V came to 7 bases and at J to 0 bases, leaving 5 bases not matched to a gene. CDR1 is SNHLY and CDR2 is FYNNEI in the germline V gene. This CDR3 spans 15 amino acids. CDR3 coding DNA: TGTGCCAGCACTCGAGGGGGCGCGAACACCGGGGAGCTGTTTTTT. Translating it yields CASTRGGANTGELFF. Complete variable domain (other parts from reference TRBV2 and TRBJ2-2): EPEVTQTPSHQVTQMGQEVILRCVPISNHLYFYWYRQILGQKVEFLVSFYNNEISEKSEIFDDQFSVERPDGSNFTLKIRSTKLEDSAMYFCASTRGGANTGELFFGEGSRLTVL.

In DNA, the CDR3 is TGTGCCAGCAGTGTGCAGTTGGCAGATACGCAGTATTTT. It yields the protein CASSVQLADTQYF. The rearrangement links TRBV2 to TRBJ2-3; unclear D gene. The V gene lost 4 bases and the J gene lost 4 bases, with 9 bases spanning the gap. This CDR3 region has 13 residues. Germline lookup yields CDR1 SNHLY and CDR2 FYNNEI.

This chain connects TRBV5-1 to TRBJ1-1; no definite D call. Germline V gene sequence: CDR1 SGHRS, CDR2 YFSETQ. V gave up 2 bases and J gave up 1 base, with 6 bases separating them. The CDR3 is 13 residues long. DNA of the CDR3: TGCGCCAGCAGCTTAGACGCGAACACTGAAGCTTTCTTT. Protein sequence: CASSLDANTEAFF.

The gene calls are TRBV27 and TRBJ2-6; D unclear. The CDR3 spans 15 residues. Trimming removed 4 bases at V and 0 bases at J, with 7 bases between. CDR1 is MNHEY and CDR2 is SMNVEV in the germline V gene (reference sequence). The DNA for the CDR3 is TGTGCCAGCAGTTCGTTCATCTCTGGGGCCAACGTCCTGACTTTC. Amino acid sequence: CASSSFISGANVLTF.

The table lists this clone with a count of one. This chain uses TRBV11-2 with TRBJ2-2; no firm D call. V was clipped by 3 bases and J by 4 bases, with 9 bases between them. Germline CDR1 SGHAT, CDR2 FQNNGV. CDR3 size: 14 residues. This chain's CDR3 is CASSFLMGTGELFF. CDR3 DNA: TGTGCCAGCAGCTTCTTGATGGGCACCGGGGAGCTGTTTTTT.

The V gene is TRBV6-1, the J gene TRBJ1-4; the D gene is possibly TRBD1 (5 bases). This CDR3 is 14 amino acids long. The germline V gene encodes CDR1 MNHNS and CDR2 SASEGT. Deletions cut 3 bases from V and 8 bases from J, with 13 bases between. As DNA, the CDR3 is TGTGCCAGCAGTGACCCGGGGCCCCGGGAAAAACTGTTTTTT. Its translation: CASSDPGPREKLFF.

V gene TRBV19 combines with J gene TRBJ1-1; the D is unclear. Trimming took 3 bases from V and 6 from J, leaving 5 bases between them. The CDR3 spans 11 residues. Germline lookup yields CDR1 LNHDA and CDR2 SQIVND (reference sequence). The CDR3 region is CASSIRSEAFF. CDR3 nucleotide sequence: TGTGCCAGTAGTATCCGATCTGAAGCTTTCTTT.

The chain employs TRBV6-1 and TRBJ2-3; weak D call: TRBD1 (6 bases). Germline V CDR1 and CDR2: MNHNS, SASEGT. The CDR3 sequence is 16 residues long. The germline V and J ends were trimmed by 3 bases and 1 base, with 14 bases remaining between them. The CDR3 region is CASSDQNRVGTDTQYF. The CDR3 DNA follows: TGTGCCAGCAGTGACCAGAACAGGGTTGGCACAGATACGCAGTATTTT.

CDR3 bases: TGTGCCAGTAGTATTGGGGCAGGGGGCAGCGACACTGAAGCTTTCTTT. It is translated as CASSIGAGGSDTEAFF. The V gene is TRBV19, the J gene TRBJ1-1, with 8 bases lining up with TRBD1. Looked up from germline, CDR1 is LNHDA and CDR2 is SQIVND (reference sequence). The CDR3 length is 16 residues. V dropped 3 bases and J dropped 3; count of bases not matched to a gene: 9.

The chain recombines TRBV7-2 with TRBJ2-5; D is possibly TRBD2 (6 bases). CDR1 is SGHTA and CDR2 is FQGNSA in the germline V gene. The CDR3 is 16 residues long. Trimming took off 5 bases at V and 1 base at J, with 17 bases between the two ends. In DNA, the CDR3 is TGTGCCAGCAGCCCACAGGCGAGTAGCGGCCAAGAGACCCAGTACTTC. This sequence encodes CASSPQASSGQETQYF.